This TCR beta chain was captured in a study of cytomegalovirus exposure and HLA in healthy donors. General study findings and limits: Sequencing likely caused a cluster of highly shared sequence variants.

Use of 60 Vbeta and 13 Jbeta primers characterized the PCR. Libraries were prepared by immunoSEQ multiplex PCR; TCRdb keeps only in-frame clonotypes and omits some of them. The repertoire consists of about 140,000 clones, with 70% to 85% occurring once and the leading ten covering roughly 4.2%. This clone was observed a few times. Its antigen is not known. Germline CDR1 MDHEN, CDR2 SYDVKM. The CDR3 runs to 15 residues. Trimming removed 6 bases at V and 0 bases at J, with 13 bases between. The clonotype comes from a middle-aged man in good health and CMV-seropositive. Sequencing was performed on PBMCs. The genes are TRBV28 and TRBJ2-3; maybe TRBD2 (7 bases). CDR3 nucleotide sequence: TGTGCCAGCAGAGGGGGGGGTTTAAGCACAGATACGCAGTATTTT. It codes for CASRGGGLSTDTQYF.